The 22 T cell receptor beta chains below all came from one sample that was sequenced in a study of cytomegalovirus exposure and HLA in healthy donors. Vbeta (60) and Jbeta (13) primers were used in the PCR. Profiling relied on immunoSEQ multiplex PCR, and the TCRdb table lists in-frame clones only, not all of them. The top ten clones hold 1.9% of a sample with 150,000 to 200,000 clones, approximately 79% of them seen once. The sequenced sample consisted of PBMCs. The receptors were gathered from a human donor in good health.

The V and J genes are TRBV11-3 and TRBJ2-1, with D possibly matching TRBD1 (5 bases). Trimming left V 4 bases short and J 8 bases short, with 15 bases between. CDR1 SGHNT and CDR2 YENEEA come from the germline V gene. The CDR3 is made up of 14 amino acids. The DNA of the CDR3 is TGTGCCAGCAGCTCCGGACCCGAAGGGGATGAGCAGTTCTTC. Amino acids: CASSSGPEGDEQFF.

The chain couples TRBV29-1 to TRBJ1-1; 8 positions agree with TRBD1. The CDR3 totals 13 residues. The V gene's germline CDR1 is SQVTM and CDR2 ANQGSEA. Losses at the gene ends were 5 bases for V and 3 bases for J; bases not matched to a gene: 5. CDR3 in DNA: TGCAGCGTTAACACAGGGGGGGACACTGAAGCTTTCTTT. This codes for CSVNTGGDTEAFF.

A few counts support this clone. CDR3 bases: TGTGCCAGCAGCGGGGACAGATCTTATCGGGCTTTCTTT. This translates into CASSGDRSYRAFF. The V call is TRBV2, the J call TRBJ1-1, with 7 bases identical to TRBD1. The V and J ends lost 6 bases and 11 bases, in that order; junction bases with no gene match: 12. The CDR3 extends over 13 amino acids. From germline, CDR1 is SNHLY and CDR2 FYNNEI.

This rearrangement joins TRBV15 to TRBJ1-3; tentative D call: TRBD1 (5 bases). The CDR3 runs 14 residues. Between the trimmed V and J ends, which lost 5 bases and 0 bases, there was a span of 8 bases. CDR1 and CDR2 (germline): LNHNV, YYDKDF (reference sequence). The CDR3 is CATSPGDSGNTIYF. The CDR3 nucleotides are TGTGCCACCAGCCCGGGGGACTCTGGAAACACCATATATTTT.

This clone was observed once. This rearrangement joins TRBV23-1 to TRBJ1-5; 9 nucleotides align to TRBD1. TRBV23-1 is an ORF for which the function is uncertain. The CDR3 contains 15 residues. CDR3 bases: TGCGTCTCCACAGGGGGCGGTCGAAGCAATCAGCCCCAGCATTTT. This translates into CVSTGGGRSNQPQHF.

This chain links TRBV25-1 with TRBJ1-2, with D maybe TRBD1 (6 bases). Germline CDR1 MGHDK, CDR2 SYGVNS. The CDR3 runs to 15 residues. V was clipped by 3 bases and J by 4 bases, with 15 bases between them. As DNA, the CDR3 is TGTGCCAGCAGTGATGGCGGGGGCGTTGGCTATGGCTACACCTTC. It yields the protein CASSDGGGVGYGYTF.

The J gene is TRBJ1-5, the V gene TRBV4-3, with TRBD1 matching over 9 bases. Germline CDR1 reads LGHNA; CDR2 reads YSLEER. V dropped 0 bases and J dropped 7; count of bases not matched to a gene: 1. CDR3 length equals 14 residues. The CDR3 reads CASSQETGGQPQHF. The CDR3 nucleotides read TGCGCCAGCAGCCAAGAGACAGGGGGGCAGCCCCAGCATTTT.

This clone was observed a few times. One end of the junction does not line up with germline, which may come from a read error. The chain joins TRBV5-6 to TRBJ1-1, with TRBD1 as a possible D gene (6 bases). The CDR3 totals 12 residues. The germline V gene encodes CDR1 SGHDT and CDR2 YYEEEE. In DNA form, the CDR3 reads TGTGCCAGCAGCTTCTCGGCAGGGGCAATCCACTTT. Translated, it gives CASSFSAGAIHF.

This clone appeared a few times. The rearrangement links TRBV19 to TRBJ1-5; TRBD1 aligns across 7 bases. This CDR3 contains 15 residues. In germline, CDR1 is LNHDA, CDR2 SQIVND (reference sequence). V was pared by 4 bases and J by 3 bases, with 6 bases of the junction left unmatched. The CDR3 is CASSTRQGVNQPQHF. The DNA of the CDR3 is TGTGCCAGTAGTACTAGACAGGGAGTCAATCAGCCCCAGCATTTT.

This rearrangement joins TRBV7-3 to TRBJ2-3; possible D gene TRBD2, 6 bases. The germline V and J ends were trimmed by 7 bases and 0 bases, with 11 bases remaining between them. This CDR3 region has 14 residues. Germline CDR1 and CDR2: SGHTA and FQGTGA. The CDR3 here is CASNNGGSTDTQYF. Here the CDR3 DNA reads TGTGCCAGCAATAACGGGGGTAGCACAGATACGCAGTATTTT.

The rearrangement joins TRBV5-1 to TRBJ1-2; TRBD1 agrees at 9 bases. The CDR3 sequence is 19 residues long. V lost 0 bases, J lost 1 base, and 13 bases stayed unmatched. CDR1 SGHRS and CDR2 YFSETQ come from the germline V gene. CDR3 sequence: CASSLAIGQGFPHNYGYTF. In DNA form, the CDR3 reads TGCGCCAGCAGCTTGGCGATTGGACAGGGGTTCCCTCATAACTATGGCTACACCTTC.

This clone came up once. J is TRBJ2-7 and V is TRBV5-1; no clear D. This CDR3 region has 13 residues. Germline V gene data show CDR1 as SGHRS and CDR2 as YFSETQ. V shed 0 bases and J shed 3 bases, with 7 bases lying between them. The CDR3 protein is CASSLAKYYEQYF. CDR3 nucleotide sequence: TGCGCCAGCAGCTTGGCTAAGTACTACGAGCAGTACTTC.

The chain couples TRBV6-4 to TRBJ2-4; the D gene is possibly TRBD1 (5 bases). The CDR3 runs 12 residues. From germline, CDR1 is MRHNA and CDR2 SNTAGT. Trimming cost V 11 bases and J 7 bases, with 15 bases left between them. CDR3 residues: CADRHLDNIQYF. Written as DNA, the CDR3 is TGTGCCGACAGACACCTAGACAACATTCAGTACTTC.

This clone was seen a few times. The J gene is TRBJ1-1, the V gene TRBV5-4, with 7 nucleotides matching TRBD1. From germline, CDR1 is SGHNT and CDR2 YYREEE (reference sequence). The CDR3 length is 15 residues. The junction had 8 bases not matched to a gene; V was cut back by 0 bases and J by 6 bases. CDR3 sequence (DNA): TGTGCCAGCAGCTTGGGACAGGGTAATGTCCCTGAAGCTTTCTTT. Translating it yields CASSLGQGNVPEAFF.

The chain combines TRBV4-1 with TRBJ1-1; no definite D call. There are 13 residues in the CDR3. Between the trimmed V and J ends, which lost 3 bases and 6 bases, there was a span of 11 bases. Germline CDR1 MGHRA, CDR2 YSYEKL. The CDR3 bases are TGCGCCAGCAGCCATCCGGGAGGAGCTGAAGCTTTCTTT. Its protein product is CASSHPGGAEAFF.

The chain is built from TRBV21-1 and TRBJ2-7; the table's D call of TRBD2 was not tested on the DNA. TRBV21-1 is recorded as a pseudogene. The CDR3 totals 17 residues. The CDR3, as DNA: TGTGCCAGCAGCGAGACACTTCCCGGGACTAGCATCAACGAGCAGTACTTC. Amino acids: CASSETLPGTSINEQYF.

The CDR3 DNA is TGTGCCAGCAGTTACTCAGGGGGAGGCTACACCTTC. It encodes CASSYSGGGYTF. The rearrangement uses TRBV6-6 and TRBJ1-2; D possibly corresponds to TRBD1 (6 bases). The V end lost 0 bases, the J end lost 8 bases, and 7 bases lay between the germline ends. The CDR3 contains 12 residues. Germline CDR1 MNHNY, CDR2 SVGAGI (reference sequence).

The chain recombines TRBV4-1 with TRBJ2-4; 9 nucleotides match TRBD2. Germline-derived CDR1 and CDR2 are MGHRA and YSYEKL. The CDR3 contains 17 residues. J lost 4 bases, V lost 2 bases, and 9 bases had no gene match. CDR3 sequence (DNA): TGCGCCAGCAGCCAATTCTTGGGACTAGCCCCGAAAAACATTCAGTACTTC. It yields the protein CASSQFLGLAPKNIQYF.

The V gene is TRBV7-6, the J gene TRBJ1-4, with D possibly matching TRBD1 (5 bases). This CDR3 contains 15 residues. Germline CDR1 SGHVS, CDR2 FNYEAQ. V gave up 1 base and J gave up 6 bases, with 12 bases separating them. Here the CDR3 DNA reads TGTGCCAGCAGCTTAGAGGCCAGGGAGGATGAAAAACTGTTTTTT. Protein sequence: CASSLEAREDEKLFF.

V is TRBV6-5 and J is TRBJ2-1; D perhaps matches TRBD1 (5 bases). Germline assignment: CDR1 MNHEY and CDR2 SVGAGI. The CDR3 has 12 amino acids. With 4 bases removed from V and 10 bases from J, the gap between germline ends came to 11 bases. The CDR3 here is CASSSDNREQFF. The CDR3 DNA reads as TGTGCCAGCAGTTCAGATAACAGGGAGCAGTTCTTC.

The chain joins TRBV10-1 to TRBJ2-1, with 10 bases matching TRBD2. V trimming: 3 bases; J trimming: 2 bases; junction bases outside the gene matches: 4. The CDR3 sequence is 16 residues long. The germline gives CDR1 WNHNN, CDR2 SYGVQD (reference sequence). The CDR3 is CASSDTSGAAYNEQFF. DNA for the CDR3: TGCGCCAGCAGTGACACTAGCGGGGCGGCCTACAATGAGCAGTTCTTC.

This clone was observed at least ten times. This chain links TRBV4-1 with TRBJ1-1; D gene ambiguous. V was shortened by 5 bases and J by 1 base, with 11 bases between the two germline ends. The CDR3 totals 14 residues. The V gene's germline CDR1 is MGHRA and CDR2 YSYEKL. For the CDR3, the DNA is TGCGCCAGCAGCGGGCCTCTCAGGAACACTGAAGCTTTCTTT. Residues: CASSGPLRNTEAFF.